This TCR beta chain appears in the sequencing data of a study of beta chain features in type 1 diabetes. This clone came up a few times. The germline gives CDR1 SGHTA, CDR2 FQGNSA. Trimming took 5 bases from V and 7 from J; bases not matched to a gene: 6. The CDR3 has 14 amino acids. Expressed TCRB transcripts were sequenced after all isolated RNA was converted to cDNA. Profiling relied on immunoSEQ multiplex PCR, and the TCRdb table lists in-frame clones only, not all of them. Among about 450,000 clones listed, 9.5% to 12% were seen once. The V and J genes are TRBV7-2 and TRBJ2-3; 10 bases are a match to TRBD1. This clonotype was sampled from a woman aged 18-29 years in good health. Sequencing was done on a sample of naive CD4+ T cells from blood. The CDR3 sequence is CASSRGGQGNTQYF. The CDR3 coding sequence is TGTGCCAGCAGCCGAGGGGGACAGGGGAATACGCAGTATTTT.